This paragraph covers one T cell receptor (beta chain) sequence. This sample stems from a study of T-cell reconstitution after alpha-beta-depleted transplantation in children. Germline loops: CDR1 LGHNA, CDR2 YNFKEQ. The CDR3 is made up of 17 amino acids. V was pared by 0 bases and J by 9 bases, with 12 bases of the junction left unmatched. Unique molecular identifiers were used to barcode this TCRbeta library. TCRdb reprocessed the PCR reads via MiXCR and lists one record per CDR3 protein. The data contain about 600,000 distinct CDR3 sequences, roughly a tenth of them singletons. Specimen: PBMCs from the stem cell graft donor, collected from the stem cell graft. The receptor was isolated from a human donor who donated a stem cell graft to a child with acute myeloid leukemia. The V gene is TRBV4-2, the J gene TRBJ2-1; 9 bases map to TRBD2. CDR3 amino acids: CASSQEAAGTSRGEQFF. For the CDR3, the DNA is TGTGCCAGCAGCCAAGAAGCCGCGGGGACTAGCAGGGGTGAGCAGTTCTTC.